This TCR beta chain is from a study of T cell responses to AZD1222 COVID-19 vaccine. The repertoire was sequenced with immunoSEQ multiplex PCR; TCRdb's copy has only in-frame clones and lacks some. The table shows approximately 82,000 clones, with approximately 90% occurring only once. The CDR3 totals 14 residues. Germline V CDR1 and CDR2: LGHNA, YSLEER. Points on this clone: Its ends do not fully match the called genes, so a read error is possible.

This TCR was recovered from an adult in good health. Sample: peripheral blood, taken on day 0 of AZD1222 vaccination. The rearrangement joins TRBV4-3 to TRBJ2-1, with a possible D match to TRBD2 (5 bases). The CDR3 nucleotides are TGCGCCAGCAGCCAAGATCCCACTAGGCCAAACGGTGTCTTC. Its protein product is CASSQDPTRPNGVF.